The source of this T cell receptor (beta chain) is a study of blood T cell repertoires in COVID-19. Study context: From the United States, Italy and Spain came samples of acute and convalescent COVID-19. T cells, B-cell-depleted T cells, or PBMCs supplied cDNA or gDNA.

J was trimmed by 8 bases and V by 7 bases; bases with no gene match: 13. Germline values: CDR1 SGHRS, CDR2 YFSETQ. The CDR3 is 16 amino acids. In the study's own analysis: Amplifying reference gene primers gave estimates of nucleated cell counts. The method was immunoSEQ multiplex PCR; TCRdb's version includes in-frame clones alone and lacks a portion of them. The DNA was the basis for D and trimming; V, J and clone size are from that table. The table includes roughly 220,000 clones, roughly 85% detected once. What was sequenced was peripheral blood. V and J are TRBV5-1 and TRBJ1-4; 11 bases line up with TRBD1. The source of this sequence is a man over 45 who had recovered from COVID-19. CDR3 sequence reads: CASSLGQGARGEKLFF. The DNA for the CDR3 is TGCGCCAGCTCCCTAGGACAGGGGGCGCGTGGGGAAAAACTGTTTTTT.